The clone carrying this T cell receptor (beta chain) was counted once. Its antigen is as yet unknown. In the PCR, 60 Vbeta and 13 Jbeta primers were used. The repertoire was sequenced with immunoSEQ multiplex PCR; TCRdb's copy has only in-frame clones and lacks some. In the table there are more than 150,000 clones, 65% to 85% of which are singletons. This entry comes from a study of cytomegalovirus exposure and HLA in healthy donors. The wider study: Samples from HLA-typed donors yielded about 85 million unique TCRs in an early data release. Study conclusions and caveats: The classifier reportedly diagnosed cytomegalovirus status with high sensitivity and specificity.

Trimming cost V 3 bases and J 4 bases; bases outside gene matches: 11. The CDR3 runs 17 residues. CDR1 is SGHVS and CDR2 is FNYEAQ in the germline V gene. V is TRBV7-6 and J is TRBJ2-2, with 7 bases lining up with TRBD2. The receptor's source is a woman in her thirties or forties in good health and CMV-seropositive. The sequencing sample was made of PBMCs. CDR3 amino acids: CASSFAIGSGTTGELFF. Here the CDR3 DNA reads TGTGCCAGCAGCTTCGCTATTGGGAGCGGGACCACCGGGGAGCTGTTTTTT.